Listed below are T cell receptor beta chains from one sample, sequenced in a study of post-analysis software for immune sequencing data. TCRdb independently ran MiXCR on the PCR reads; one entry per CDR3 protein. This sample has about 770,000 distinct CDR3 sequences, with under 60% found just once. The sample was blood. These receptors all stem from a girl aged 10 to 17 with multiple sclerosis. Each CDR3 is given with its conserved first and last residue. A D gene is named only where the DNA matches it firmly. Clone size is stated in some rows and not others, as once, few, many or a class when expanded.

J gene: TRBJ2-3
D gene: -
V gene: TRBV10-3
clone size: -
CDR3 protein: CAISGTLTVHKRDTQYF
CDR3 DNA: TGTGCCATCAGTGGGACATTAACGGTCCACAAACGAGATACGCAGTATTTT

J gene: TRBJ2-4
D gene: TRBD1
V gene: TRBV7-9
clone size: -
CDR3 protein: CASSSIQGPRVAKNIQYF
CDR3 DNA: TGTGCCAGCAGCTCGATACAGGGGCCCAGGGTAGCCAAAAACATTCAGTACTTC

J gene: TRBJ1-2
D gene: -
V gene: TRBV11-2
clone size: -
CDR3 protein: CASSADLRRRGGYTF
CDR3 DNA: TGTGCCAGCAGCGCCGACCTGAGGCGAAGAGGTGGCTACACCTTC

J gene: TRBJ2-3
D gene: -
V gene: TRBV6-5
clone size: -
CDR3 protein: CASTLKGSPGSADTQYF
CDR3 DNA: TGTGCCAGCACTTTGAAGGGCAGTCCAGGGTCGGCAGATACGCAGTATTTT

J gene: TRBJ1-5
D gene: TRBD1
V gene: TRBV20-1
clone size: few
CDR3 protein: CSATTGDAFQPQHF
CDR3 DNA: TGCAGTGCTACTACAGGGGATGCATTTCAGCCCCAGCATTTT

J gene: TRBJ2-2
D gene: -
V gene: TRBV11-2
clone size: -
CDR3 protein: CASTRFARPGELFF
CDR3 DNA: TGTGCCAGCACCCGATTTGCGCGTCCCGGGGAGCTGTTTTTT

J gene: TRBJ2-5
D gene: TRBD1
V gene: TRBV29-1
clone size: few
CDR3 protein: CSVARQGGETQYF
CDR3 DNA: TGCAGCGTTGCGAGACAGGGCGGAGAGACCCAGTACTTC

J gene: TRBJ1-1
D gene: -
V gene: TRBV27
clone size: once
CDR3 protein: CASAVAMNTEAFF
CDR3 DNA: TGTGCCAGCGCCGTGGCCATGAACACTGAAGCTTTCTTT

J gene: TRBJ2-7
D gene: TRBD1
V gene: TRBV19
clone size: -
CDR3 protein: CATKRTGEFSYEQYF
CDR3 DNA: TGTGCCACTAAAAGGACAGGGGAATTTTCCTACGAGCAGTACTTC

J gene: TRBJ2-3
D gene: TRBD2
V gene: TRBV6-5
clone size: -
CDR3 protein: CASRSIGRSGTDTQYF
CDR3 DNA: TGTGCCAGCAGATCGATCGGGAGGTCGGGCACAGATACGCAGTATTTT

J gene: TRBJ2-3
D gene: -
V gene: TRBV29-1
clone size: -
CDR3 protein: CSVESLGGTTDTQYF
CDR3 DNA: TGCAGCGTTGAATCCCTAGGCGGGACAACAGATACGCAGTATTTT

J gene: TRBJ2-3
D gene: TRBD2
V gene: TRBV20-1
clone size: -
CDR3 protein: CSASRGGGTDTQYF
CDR3 DNA: TGCAGTGCTAGTCGCGGGGGGGGCACAGATACGCAGTATTTT

J gene: TRBJ1-5
D gene: -
V gene: TRBV7-9
clone size: few
CDR3 protein: CASSLDYQPQHF
CDR3 DNA: TGTGCCAGCAGCTTAGACTACCAGCCCCAGCATTTT

J gene: TRBJ2-1
D gene: TRBD1
V gene: TRBV6-5
clone size: -
CDR3 protein: CASSYNPDRGQYNELFF
CDR3 DNA: TGTGCCAGCAGTTACAATCCCGACAGGGGGCAATACAATGAGCTGTTCTTC

J gene: TRBJ2-1
D gene: -
V gene: TRBV29-1
clone size: -
CDR3 protein: CSVEGTNYNEQFF
CDR3 DNA: TGCAGCGTTGAGGGGACAAACTACAATGAGCAGTTCTTC